This passage covers 9 T cell receptor beta chains from one sample sequenced in a study of Ad26.COV2.S vaccination and SARS-CoV-2 variants. Treatment here: about 20 received Ad26.COV2.S at low or high dose, single or two shots; about 5 received placebo; per-sample allocation not given. Collection of samples fell on day 63 after the first vaccine or placebo injection. This table comes from immunoSEQ multiplex PCR, and its TCRdb copy is limited to in-frame clones, with some not included. The table shows about 460,000 clones, with roughly 87% occurring only once. The sequenced sample was peripheral blood, obtained in a trial of Ad26.COV2.S vaccine versus placebo. The receptors come from a person between 18 and 65 years old who received the Ad26.COV2.S COVID-19 vaccine or a placebo.

V usage is TRBV28 and J usage is TRBJ1-4, with 8 bases that match TRBD1. This CDR3 has 14 amino acids. V lost 5 bases, J lost 15 bases, and 14 bases stayed unmatched. CDR1 is MDHEN and CDR2 is SYDVKM in the germline V gene. The CDR3 nucleotides are TGTGCCAGCAGTCCGGGACAGGACAACGTAGAGGTGTTTTTT. Its translation: CASSPGQDNVEVFF.

CDR3 nucleotides: TGTGCCAGCAGCTTCCAAGGGGGGGACAGGGAAGCTTTCTTT. Residues: CASSFQGGDREAFF. The genes are TRBV3-1 (or the pseudogene TRBV3-2) and TRBJ1-1; 8 nucleotides agree with TRBD1. Germline assignment: CDR1 LGHDT and CDR2 YNNKEL (reference sequence). This CDR3 has 14 residues. The ends lost 5 bases at V and 8 bases at J; junction bases unmatched: 10.

CDR3 bases: TGCGCCAGCCGGTCCAGCTCCTACAATGAGCAGTTCTTC. Its translation is CASRSSSYNEQFF. The chain couples TRBV5-1 to TRBJ2-1; D is unresolved. Germline V gene sequence: CDR1 SGHRS, CDR2 YFSETQ. The CDR3 sequence is 13 residues long. V shed 7 bases and J shed 0 bases, with 8 bases lying between them.

The J gene is TRBJ2-1, the V gene TRBV10-3, with D possibly being TRBD1 or TRBD2 (5 bases each). V shed 4 bases and J shed 2 bases, with 12 bases lying between them. The germline V gene has CDR1 ENHRY and CDR2 SYGVKD. CDR3 size: 15 residues. Written as DNA, the CDR3 is TGTGCCATCAGTGGGCCGGGGACGGCCTACAATGAGCAGTTCTTC. This translates into CAISGPGTAYNEQFF.

As regards this clone: Other DNA sequences in this specimen translate into the identical CDR3. The V and J genes are TRBV11-2 and TRBJ1-2, with D unclear. V was pared by 5 bases and J by 4 bases, with 14 bases between. This CDR3 comprises 14 residues. The germline V gene encodes CDR1 SGHAT and CDR2 FQNNGV. CDR3 DNA sequence: TGTGCCAGCAGCCCACGGCAAGGCGGCTATGGCTACACCTTC. Translating gives CASSPRQGGYGYTF.

The rearrangement links TRBV28 to TRBJ1-2; 7 bases align to TRBD1. J was trimmed by 14 bases and V by 1 base; bases with no gene match: 16. This CDR3 is built from 15 residues. The germline CDR1 and CDR2 sequences are MDHEN and SYDVKM. CDR3 in amino acids: CASSLSAAGGHFWTF. CDR3 sequence (DNA): TGTGCCAGCAGTTTATCGGCCGCAGGGGGGCATTTCTGGACCTTC.

The chain uses TRBV6-6 and TRBJ1-3; D gene ambiguous. Per germline, CDR1 MNHNY and CDR2 SVGAGI (reference sequence). The length of the CDR3 is 14 residues. Trimming left V 6 bases short and J 0 bases short, with 9 bases between. The CDR3 coding sequence is TGTGCCAGCAGCCACAGAGCCTCTGGAAACACCATATATTTT. Translated: CASSHRASGNTIYF.

The rearrangement uses TRBV28 and TRBJ2-7; 10 bases fit TRBD2. The CDR3 has 16 residues. V was clipped by 5 bases and J by 5 bases; unmatched bases: 12. Germline-derived CDR1 and CDR2 are MDHEN and SYDVKM. The CDR3 here is CASSPGVASGSDEQYF. The DNA of the CDR3 is TGTGCCAGCAGTCCCGGTGTGGCTAGCGGGAGTGACGAGCAGTACTTC.

The chain has TRBV7-3 and TRBJ1-1; D remains unclear. V dropped 5 bases and J dropped 0 bases, with 10 bases sitting between them. Germline values: CDR1 SGHTA, CDR2 FQGTGA. The CDR3 consists of 14 residues. Written as DNA, the CDR3 is TGTGCCAGCAGCCCGGGCGGGTTGAACACTGAAGCTTTCTTT. Translating it yields CASSPGGLNTEAFF.